Presented here are 18 T cell receptor beta chains from one specimen sequenced in a study of blood T cell repertoires in COVID-19. Clones were read by immunoSEQ multiplex PCR, and TCRdb kept only the in-frame ones, dropping some. This table has fewer than 200,000 clones, under 85% appearing once. Source material: peripheral blood. All receptors come from a man in his 60s who had recovered from COVID-19.

The chain is built from TRBV6-5 and TRBJ2-5; a weak D match, TRBD1 (5 bases). CDR1 is MNHEY and CDR2 is SVGAGI in the germline V gene. Trimming took off 7 bases at V and 5 bases at J, with 8 bases between the two ends. The CDR3 has 11 residues. CDR3 sequence: CASTGLETQYF. The CDR3 nucleotides are TGTGCCAGCACAGGGTTGGAGACCCAGTACTTC.

This chain joins TRBV5-8 and TRBJ2-7; 7 positions match TRBD1. Trimming removed 4 bases from V and 5 bases from J; junction bases left unmatched: 9. This CDR3 spans 14 amino acids. CDR1 SGHTS and CDR2 YDEGEE come from the germline V gene. This CDR3 reads CASSQLQGTDEQYF. The CDR3 DNA reads as TGTGCCAGCAGCCAACTACAGGGGACCGACGAGCAGTACTTC. The full variable domain, completed using reference TRBV5-8 and TRBJ2-7, is EAGVTQSPTHLIKTRGQQATLRCSPISGHTSVYWYQQALGLGLQFLLWYDEGEERNRGNFPPRFSGRQFPNYSSELNVNALELEDSALYLCASSQLQGTDEQYFGPGTRLTVT.

This clone came up a few times. V is TRBV13 and J is TRBJ2-3; 14 bases fit TRBD2. The CDR3 is 20 amino acids. CDR1 is PRHDT and CDR2 is FYEKMQ in the germline V gene (reference sequence). The ends lost 3 bases at V and 2 bases at J; junction bases unmatched: 13. The CDR3 DNA sequence: TGTGCCAGCAGCTTTGGCCACCGACTAGCGGGGGGGCGGAACACAGATACGCAGTATTTT. As protein: CASSFGHRLAGGRNTDTQYF. The full variable domain, in which reference TRBV13 and TRBJ2-3 provide the parts outside the CDR3, is AAGVIQSPRHLIKEKRETATLKCYPIPRHDTVYWYQQGPGQDPQFLISFYEKMQSDKGSIPDRFSAQQFSDYHSELNMSSLELGDSALYFCASSFGHRLAGGRNTDTQYFGPGTRLTVL.

The V call is TRBV2, the J call TRBJ2-3, with TRBD2 matching 9 bases. The CDR3 totals 16 residues. Germline V gene sequence: CDR1 SNHLY, CDR2 FYNNEI. Trimming took 6 bases from V and 5 from J; bases not matched to a gene: 12. The CDR3, as DNA: TGTGCCAGCAGCAACCCTGGGCGGGGGGGTGTAGATACGCAGTATTTT. Translated: CASSNPGRGGVDTQYF.

This chain joins TRBV7-2 and TRBJ2-5, with D maybe TRBD2 (5 bases). This CDR3 contains 14 residues. The germline V gene encodes CDR1 SGHTA and CDR2 FQGNSA. V shed 2 bases and J shed 6 bases, with 13 bases lying between them. The CDR3 region has the DNA TGTGCCAGCAGCTTACTGGCGGGTAGACAGACCCAGTACTTC. The encoded protein is CASSLLAGRQTQYF.

Only a few counts were recorded for this clone. The CDR3 DNA sequence: TGTGCCAGCAGAGAGACAGGCTTAGGTGAAAAACTGTTTTTT. As protein: CASRETGLGEKLFF. The chain carries TRBV25-1 and TRBJ1-4, with D tentatively TRBD1 (6 bases). With 6 bases removed from V and 7 bases from J, the gap between germline ends came to 15 bases. The CDR3 has 14 residues. Looked up from germline, CDR1 is MGHDK and CDR2 is SYGVNS.

For the CDR3, the DNA is TGCGCCAGCAGCCCGGGACAGGAGCGAGGCTACACCTTC. It translates to CASSPGQERGYTF. The chain carries TRBV5-1 and TRBJ1-2; the match to TRBD1 covers 8 bases. This CDR3 has 13 amino acids. The germline V gene encodes CDR1 SGHRS and CDR2 YFSETQ. Unmatched junction bases numbered 7, after V lost 4 bases and J lost 8 bases.

This chain joins TRBV15 and TRBJ1-2, with a possible D match to TRBD1 (6 bases). CDR1 and CDR2 (germline): LNHNV, YYDKDF (reference sequence). V was clipped by 3 bases and J by 9 bases, with 17 bases between them. This CDR3 is 14 amino acids long. The DNA of the CDR3 is TGTGCCACCAGCAGGGTGGGGGGGGCGCGTAGCTACACCTTC. Its protein product is CATSRVGGARSYTF.

V and J are TRBV9 and TRBJ1-5; D uncertain. The V and J ends lost 3 bases and 0 bases respectively, with 13 bases between them. CDR3 length equals 16 residues. Germline V CDR1 and CDR2: SGDLS, YYNGEE. The DNA of the CDR3 is TGTGCCAGCAGCGGGGGAGGGTTTTATAGCAATCAGCCCCAGCATTTT. Translated: CASSGGGFYSNQPQHF.

In its sample, this clone was seen once. The V gene is TRBV5-1, the J gene TRBJ2-7; the D gene is possibly TRBD1 (5 bases). Trimming stripped 2 bases from V and 4 bases from J, with 19 bases between. Per germline, CDR1 SGHRS and CDR2 YFSETQ. The CDR3 is 16 residues long. CDR3 protein: CASSFFGRERPYEQYF. CDR3 in DNA: TGCGCCAGCAGCTTTTTTGGCAGGGAACGTCCTTACGAGCAGTACTTC.

The V and J genes are TRBV30 and TRBJ2-7; 11 nucleotides agree with TRBD1. The length of the CDR3 is 14 residues. From germline, CDR1 is GTSNPN and CDR2 SVGIG (reference sequence). Trimming at V came to 2 bases and at J to 3 bases, leaving 3 bases not matched to a gene. CDR3 loop: CAWSTGTGGYEQYF. The DNA of the CDR3 is TGTGCCTGGAGTACCGGGACAGGGGGCTACGAGCAGTACTTC.

This chain joins TRBV20-1 and TRBJ2-1; TRBD1 aligns across 12 bases. CDR3 size: 14 residues. J gave up 8 bases and V 3 bases, and 5 bases lay outside the gene matches. Per germline, CDR1 DFQATT and CDR2 SNEGSKA (reference sequence). CDR3 residues: CSASRDRGLYEQFF. The CDR3 coding sequence is TGCAGTGCTAGTAGGGACAGGGGGCTCTATGAGCAGTTCTTC.

The rearrangement links TRBV7-9 to TRBJ2-2, with D possibly TRBD1 on 6 matching bases. V was shortened by 7 bases and J by 3 bases, with 15 bases between the two germline ends. The CDR3 spans 15 residues. The germline V gene encodes CDR1 SEHNR and CDR2 FQNEAQ (reference sequence). Here the CDR3 DNA reads TGTGCCAGCAACGTCTACAGGGTAGACACCGGGGAGCTGTTTTTT. Its translation: CASNVYRVDTGELFF.

Worth noting for this clone: Other DNA sequences in this specimen translate into the identical CDR3. The chain employs TRBV20-1 and TRBJ1-2, with D hard to call. From germline, CDR1 is DFQATT and CDR2 SNEGSKA (reference sequence). Between the trimmed V and J ends, which lost 6 bases and 5 bases, there was a span of 10 bases. The CDR3 sequence is 11 residues long. As DNA, the CDR3 is TGCAGTGCAAGAACCGGTTATGGCTACACCTTC. Protein product: CSARTGYGYTF.

This rearrangement joins TRBV10-3 to TRBJ2-3; TRBD2 agrees at 11 bases. With 6 bases clipped from V and 4 bases from J, the junction kept 12 bases outside the gene matches. CDR1 is ENHRY and CDR2 is SYGVKD in the germline V gene. This CDR3 spans 17 amino acids. CDR3 coding DNA: TGTGCCATCAGGATGACTGTGACTAGCGGGGTATCAGATACGCAGTATTTT. As protein: CAIRMTVTSGVSDTQYF.

The chain has TRBV23-1 and TRBJ2-5; 7 nucleotides match TRBD2. TRBV23-1 is an ORF; its function is uncertain. J gave up 7 bases and V 2 bases, and 10 bases lay outside the gene matches. The CDR3 spans 15 residues. The chain's CDR3 is CASSQRPRLAATQYF. The CDR3 bases are TGCGCCAGCAGTCAAAGGCCCCGACTAGCCGCGACCCAGTACTTC.

This clone was seen a single time. This sequence joins TRBV19 and TRBJ2-3, with a weak D call TRBD2 (6 bases). Trimming shortened V by 9 bases and J by 3 bases, and 16 bases separated the two germline ends. The CDR3 loop spans 14 amino acids. Germline loops: CDR1 LNHDA, CDR2 SQIVND (reference sequence). The CDR3 nucleotides are TGTGCCAGCACCGCGGAGGGCTCTACAGATACGCAGTATTTT. Protein product: CASTAEGSTDTQYF.

The gene calls are TRBV4-2 and TRBJ1-2; 7 bases agree with TRBD1. The CDR3 is 16 residues long. V lost 1 base and J lost 1; bases outside the gene matches: 6. The germline CDR1 and CDR2 sequences are LGHNA and YNFKEQ. The CDR3 DNA reads TGTGCCAGCAGCCAAGTTGGGACAGCTCTTAACTATGGCTACACCTTC. Translated: CASSQVGTALNYGYTF.